Below, one T cell receptor (beta chain) is given with its context. The method was immunoSEQ multiplex PCR; TCRdb's version includes in-frame clones alone and lacks a portion of them. Here the sample spans under 250,000 clones, approximately 90% being singletons. These data are taken from a study of blood T cell repertoires in COVID-19. This CDR3 spans 14 amino acids. V lost 5 bases to trimming and J lost 4 bases, with 15 bases between them. CDR1 and CDR2 from the germline V gene are SGHAT and FQDESV (reference sequence). This clonotype was sampled from a man aged 50-59 years with COVID-19, enrolled during active disease. Sequenced sample: peripheral blood. The chain carries TRBV11-1 and TRBJ2-7; D is undetermined. The CDR3 bases are TGTGCCAGCAGCATACAAACCGGGTCTTACGAGCAGTACTTC. Its protein product is CASSIQTGSYEQYF.